These 9 T cell receptor beta chains were sequenced from one sample in a study of technical replicates of blood from a handful of donors (dated by TCRdb to the late 2010s). The method behind the library was the immunoSEQ multiplex PCR assay. Entries here come from immuneACCESS through TCRdb and include only in-frame sequences with V and J called. Some clones fail to appear in such tables; in the studies checked, an unresolved V gene covers under half of the shortfall, and the cause of the remainder is unknown. Here the sample has tens of thousands of clones; 85% to 95% occur a single time. About 0.23% of the sample is held by the ten biggest clonotypes. The source material was T cells isolated from PBMCs. These receptors all stem from a human donor in good health.

The V call is TRBV27, the J call TRBJ2-1; no clear D. The CDR3 covers 12 residues. V lost 0 bases, J lost 7 bases, and 4 bases lay in between. Germline values: CDR1 MNHEY, CDR2 SMNVEV (reference sequence). CDR3 residues: CASSLSPNEQFF. CDR3 coding DNA: TGTGCCAGCAGTTTATCTCCAAATGAGCAGTTCTTC.

J is TRBJ2-2 and V is TRBV10-2; 7 bases are shared with TRBD1. V shed 0 bases, J shed 4 bases, and the junction held 11 bases outside the gene matches. The CDR3 runs to 18 residues. The germline V gene encodes CDR1 WSHSY and CDR2 SAAADI. Here the CDR3 reads CASSESRTGSHSTGELFF. The CDR3 region has the DNA TGCGCCAGCAGTGAGTCGCGGACAGGATCCCACTCCACCGGGGAGCTGTTTTTT.

CDR3: CAISGAERTGLDQPQHF. CDR3 coding DNA: TGTGCCATCAGTGGGGCGGAAAGGACAGGGCTGGATCAGCCCCAGCATTTT. The V call is TRBV10-3, the J call TRBJ1-5; TRBD1 matches at 8 bases. From germline, CDR1 is ENHRY and CDR2 SYGVKD. J was trimmed by 5 bases and V by 4 bases; bases with no gene match: 13. CDR3 size: 17 residues.

This clone was picked up one time. The chain recombines TRBV5-4 with TRBJ1-1; unclear D gene. Between the trimmed V and J ends, which lost 0 bases and 4 bases, there was a span of 10 bases. The length of the CDR3 is 14 residues. Germline CDR1 and CDR2: SGHNT and YYREEE (reference sequence). As DNA, the CDR3 is TGTGCCAGCAGCTTGGGAAAGCCTTTCACTGAAGCTTTCTTT. It codes for CASSLGKPFTEAFF.

The count of this clone is one. This chain connects TRBV19 to TRBJ1-5; 7 positions agree with TRBD1. Per germline, CDR1 LNHDA and CDR2 SQIVND (reference sequence). CDR3 length: 16 amino acids. J gave up 7 bases and V 7 bases, and 16 bases lay outside the gene matches. The CDR3 DNA reads TGTGCCAGTACCCGTGGGGGACAGAGGCATACGCAGCCCCAGCATTTT. Its translation: CASTRGGQRHTQPQHF.

The chain joins TRBV29-1 to TRBJ1-2; 7 bases are shared with TRBD1. CDR1 and CDR2 (germline): SQVTM, ANQGSEA. The V and J ends lost 3 bases and 6 bases, in that order; junction bases with no gene match: 4. This CDR3 comprises 12 residues. The DNA for the CDR3 is TGCAGCGTTGAGCAGGGGGTTAATGGCTACACCTTC. Protein sequence: CSVEQGVNGYTF.

This chain connects TRBV4-2 to TRBJ2-2; no reliable D call. The V end lost 0 bases, the J end lost 1 base, and 6 bases lay between the germline ends. Germline V lookup: CDR1 LGHNA, CDR2 YNFKEQ. CDR3 length: 15 amino acids. The CDR3, as DNA: TGTGCCAGCAGCCAAGATCAGGTGAACACCGGGGAGCTGTTTTTT. The encoded protein is CASSQDQVNTGELFF.

V usage is TRBV4-1 and J usage is TRBJ1-4; D remains unclear. The CDR3 is 17 residues long. Germline CDR1 is MGHRA and CDR2 is YSYEKL. V shed 0 bases and J shed 4 bases, with 15 bases lying between them. DNA for the CDR3: TGCGCCAGCAGCCAAGATTGGGTCGCGACTGATAATGAAAAACTGTTTTTT. This translates into CASSQDWVATDNEKLFF.

V is TRBV5-1 and J is TRBJ2-5; 9 bases match TRBD1. This CDR3 is 17 amino acids long. J was trimmed by 5 bases and V by 0 bases; bases with no gene match: 11. CDR1 SGHRS and CDR2 YFSETQ come from the germline V gene. CDR3 amino acids: CASSLARDRAKGETQYF. The CDR3 DNA follows: TGCGCCAGCAGCTTGGCACGGGACAGGGCGAAAGGGGAGACCCAGTACTTC.